The entry that follows covers one TCR beta chain sequence. This sample was taken from a study of blood T cell repertoires in COVID-19. About the research overall: Acute and convalescent COVID-19 samples came from the United States, Italy and Spain. The analysed material was cDNA or gDNA that came from T cells, B-cell-depleted T cells, or PBMCs.

CDR3 length: 16 amino acids. The V and J ends lost 5 bases and 7 bases, in that order; junction bases with no gene match: 15. Looked up from germline, CDR1 is SGHAT and CDR2 is FQNNGV. Original handling: Reference gene primer amplification in the assay estimated nucleated cell counts. Libraries were prepared by immunoSEQ multiplex PCR; TCRdb keeps only in-frame clonotypes and omits some of them. V and J calls and clone size are given by that table; D and trimming were obtained from the DNA. The profile shows some 270,000 clones, approximately 85% of them singletons. Material: peripheral blood. V usage is TRBV11-2 and J usage is TRBJ1-1, with TRBD1 matching 8 bases. The receptor's source is a woman in her 70s with acute or convalescent COVID-19. The CDR3 nucleotides are TGTGCCAGCAGCCCACAGGGGCAGGGGGCTATTAATGAAGCTTTCTTT. It translates to CASSPQGQGAINEAFF.